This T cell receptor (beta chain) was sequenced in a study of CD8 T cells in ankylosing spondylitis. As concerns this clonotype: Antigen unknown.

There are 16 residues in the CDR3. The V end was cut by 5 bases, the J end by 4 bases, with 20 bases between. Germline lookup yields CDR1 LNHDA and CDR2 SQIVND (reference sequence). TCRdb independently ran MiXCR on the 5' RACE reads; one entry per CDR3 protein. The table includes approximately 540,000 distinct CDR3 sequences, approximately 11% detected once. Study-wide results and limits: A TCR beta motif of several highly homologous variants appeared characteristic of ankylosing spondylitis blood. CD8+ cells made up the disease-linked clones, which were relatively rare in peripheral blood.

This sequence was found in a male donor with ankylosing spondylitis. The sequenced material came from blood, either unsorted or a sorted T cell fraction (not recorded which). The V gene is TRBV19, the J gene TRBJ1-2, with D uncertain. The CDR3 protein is CASSPPGSAASYGYTF. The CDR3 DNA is TGTGCCAGTAGTCCACCGGGTTCGGCAGCCTCCTATGGCTACACCTTC.